Shown below are 32 T cell receptor beta chains from a single sample sequenced in a study of T cells in Graves' hyperthyroidism and ophthalmopathy (dated by TCRdb to 2018 to 2020). Libraries were constructed by multiplex PCR. The reads were generated on an Illumina HiSeq 2000. The TCR beta CDR3 regions were amplified from the RNA transcripts. For the first round of RT-PCR on the TCR CDR3, the HTBI primer set was used together with the Qiagen OneStep RT-PCR kit. Through fastp at Q25 and MiXCR, TCRdb rebuilt clones from the public reads, retaining in-frame beta chains. Records with the same CDR3 protein are collapsed into one entry carrying the most frequent genes and DNA. The sample has fewer than 650,000 distinct CDR3 sequences on record, approximately 14% of them singletons. Approximately 15% of the sample comes from the top ten. The sequenced sample consisted of blood. The origin of the receptors is a woman between 40 and 55 years old with Graves' hyperthyroidism.

V and J are TRBV5-1 and TRBJ1-4; 9 bases agree with TRBD1. The V gene end was trimmed by 3 bases and the J gene end by 8 bases; junction bases not matched to a gene: 8. The CDR3 has 15 residues. From germline, CDR1 is SGHRS and CDR2 YFSETQ. The CDR3 loop is CASSWDRVVTEKLFF. The CDR3 DNA sequence: TGCGCCAGCAGCTGGGACAGGGTTGTCACCGAAAAACTGTTTTTT. Drawing the rest from reference TRBV5-1 and TRBJ1-4, the complete variable domain is KAGVTQTPRYLIKTRGQQVTLSCSPISGHRSVSWYQQTPGQGLQFLFEYFSETQRNKGNFPGRFSGRQFSNSRSEMNVSTLELGDSALYLCASSWDRVVTEKLFFGSGTQLSVL.

This clonotype was seen repeatedly, ten times or more. The J gene is TRBJ2-5, the V gene TRBV20-1; D unresolved. Trimming took off 6 bases at V and 1 base at J, with 3 bases between the two ends. The CDR3 covers 10 residues. From germline, CDR1 is DFQATT and CDR2 SNEGSKA (reference sequence). The DNA for the CDR3 is TGCAGTGCAACCCAAGAGACCCAGTACTTC. Translation gives CSATQETQYF.

This clonotype was counted ten times or more. This chain joins TRBV20-1 and TRBJ1-5; D ambiguous. The V gene lost 5 bases and the J gene lost 0 bases, with 11 bases spanning the gap. The germline gives CDR1 DFQATT, CDR2 SNEGSKA (reference sequence). CDR3 length equals 14 residues. The chain's CDR3 is CSADPAGSNQPQHF. DNA of the CDR3: TGCAGTGCTGACCCCGCGGGTAGCAATCAGCCCCAGCATTTT.

In this sample, this clonotype turned up many times. The chain couples TRBV20-1 to TRBJ2-7; D not certain. The germline V gene has CDR1 DFQATT and CDR2 SNEGSKA (reference sequence). V shed 3 bases and J shed 2 bases, with 20 bases lying between them. CDR3 length: 16 amino acids. CDR3 sequence reads: CSASESGGVTAYEQYF. The CDR3 coding sequence is TGCAGTGCTAGTGAATCGGGCGGAGTTACCGCCTACGAGCAGTACTTC.

This clonotype came up many times. This sequence joins TRBV10-1 and TRBJ1-1; D remains ambiguous. Trimming stripped 5 bases from V and 4 bases from J, with 14 bases between. Per the germline V gene, CDR1 is WNHNN and CDR2 is SYGVQD (reference sequence). CDR3 size: 14 residues. In DNA form, the CDR3 reads TGCGCCAGCAGTCAAAGCTACGCGGGCACTGAAGCTTTCTTT. Translation: CASSQSYAGTEAFF.

The rearrangement links TRBV12-3 or TRBV12-4 to TRBJ2-1, with 8 bases fitting TRBD1. The CDR3 length is 16 residues. With 1 base clipped from V and 5 bases from J, the junction kept 7 bases outside the gene matches. CDR3 sequence reads: CASSLVGQGRNNEQFF. The CDR3 DNA is TGTGCCAGCAGTTTAGTAGGACAGGGAAGAAACAATGAGCAGTTCTTC.

Remarks on this clonotype: A much bigger clone sits one base away, suggesting this may be a read error. The chain combines TRBV12-3 or TRBV12-4 with TRBJ1-1, with D unclear. CDR3 length: 13 residues. V was shortened by 6 bases and J by 1 base, with 9 bases between the two germline ends. In DNA form, the CDR3 reads TGTGCCAGCAGCCGGTCACCGAACACTGAAGCTTTCTTT. Residues: CASSRSPNTEAFF.

This sequence joins TRBV18 and TRBJ2-7; D remains unclear. Germline values: CDR1 KGHSH, CDR2 LQKENI. The CDR3 is 14 residues long. Trimming shortened V by 3 bases and J by 0 bases, and 9 bases separated the two germline ends. CDR3 sequence reads: CASSPSSFSYEQYF. Here the CDR3 DNA reads TGTGCCAGCTCACCGTCCAGTTTCTCCTACGAGCAGTACTTC.

This clonotype turned up a few times. The chain employs TRBV7-8 and TRBJ2-2, with TRBD2 matching over 10 bases. Germline lookup yields CDR1 SGHVS and CDR2 FQNEAQ. V trimming: 3 bases; J trimming: 0 bases; junction bases outside the gene matches: 4. There are 17 residues in the CDR3. The CDR3 DNA reads TGTGCCAGCAGCTTGCCACTAGCGGGGCCGAACACCGGGGAGCTGTTTTTT. It translates to CASSLPLAGPNTGELFF.

This clonotype was found many times. The chain links TRBV20-1 to TRBJ2-1; D is unresolved. This CDR3 spans 11 amino acids. V gave up 2 bases and J gave up 12 bases, with 11 bases separating them. Germline loops: CDR1 DFQATT, CDR2 SNEGSKA (reference sequence). Here the CDR3 DNA reads TGCAGTGCTAGAACCATCGTGGGGCAGTTCTTC. Protein sequence: CSARTIVGQFF.

The CDR3 is CASSSRTGGQMQETQYF. The CDR3, as DNA: TGCGCCAGCAGCTCAAGGACAGGGGGACAAATGCAAGAGACCCAGTACTTC. This rearrangement joins TRBV5-1 to TRBJ2-5; 10 bases are a match to TRBD1. The CDR3 is made up of 17 amino acids. The V gene's germline CDR1 is SGHRS and CDR2 YFSETQ. V dropped 3 bases and J dropped 2; count of bases not matched to a gene: 10.

This clonotype appeared many times. The genes are TRBV5-1 and TRBJ2-1, with TRBD2 matching 8 bases. With V trimmed by 4 bases and J by 1 base, 4 bases remained unmatched. This CDR3 region has 15 residues. Germline V gene sequence: CDR1 SGHRS, CDR2 YFSETQ. CDR3 nucleotides: TGCGCCAGCAGCAAGACTAGCGTGTCCTACAATGAGCAGTTCTTC. This gives the protein CASSKTSVSYNEQFF. Using reference TRBV5-1 and TRBJ2-1 for the parts outside the CDR3, the full variable domain is KAGVTQTPRYLIKTRGQQVTLSCSPISGHRSVSWYQQTPGQGLQFLFEYFSETQRNKGNFPGRFSGRQFSNSRSEMNVSTLELGDSALYLCASSKTSVSYNEQFFGPGTRLTVL.

This clonotype was seen more than once but under ten times. The chain carries TRBV30 and TRBJ1-6, with unresolved D. This CDR3 comprises 16 residues. Trimming took 2 bases from V and 3 from J, leaving 14 bases between them. Germline-derived CDR1 and CDR2 are GTSNPN and SVGIG (reference sequence). CDR3 DNA: TGTGCCTGGAGTTCAGGTCTACAGTTCTATAATTCACCCCTCCACTTT. It yields the protein CAWSSGLQFYNSPLHF.

J is TRBJ1-5 and V is TRBV19; no firm D call. Germline CDR1 is LNHDA and CDR2 is SQIVND (reference sequence). Deletions cut 8 bases from V and 4 bases from J, with 15 bases between. This CDR3 has 14 residues. The CDR3 nucleotides are TGTGCCAGTGACCAGAGCTCGCGGAATCAGCCCCAGCATTTT. The encoded protein is CASDQSSRNQPQHF.

In this sample, this clonotype turned up many times. V usage is TRBV6-1 and J usage is TRBJ2-5, with 8 nucleotides matching TRBD2. This CDR3 is 16 amino acids long. V gave up 6 bases and J gave up 5 bases; unmatched junction bases: 14. The germline V gene has CDR1 MNHNS and CDR2 SASEGT. CDR3 sequence: CASRPQPLSGGETQYF. Written as DNA, the CDR3 is TGTGCCAGCAGACCCCAGCCCCTCAGCGGGGGTGAGACCCAGTACTTC.

The chain combines TRBV27 with TRBJ2-3; 12 bases agree with TRBD2. The length of the CDR3 is 16 residues. CDR1 is MNHEY, CDR2 SMNVEV, per germline (reference sequence). V was pared by 6 bases and J by 5 bases, with 9 bases of the junction left unmatched. CDR3 loop: CASRADRLAGVDTQYF. CDR3 DNA sequence: TGTGCCAGCAGAGCCGATCGACTAGCGGGAGTAGATACGCAGTATTTT.

This sequence joins TRBV10-3 and TRBJ1-1; the D gene is possibly TRBD1 (5 bases). Germline CDR1 and CDR2: ENHRY and SYGVKD. Deletions cut 2 bases from V and 1 base from J, with 11 bases between. The CDR3 has 15 residues. CDR3 DNA: TGTGCCATCAGTGAGGCGAACACAGGGAACACTGAAGCTTTCTTT. Residues: CAISEANTGNTEAFF.

Comments on this clonotype: This could be a read error, since a much larger clone is one nucleotide away. This sequence joins TRBV12-3 or TRBV12-4 and TRBJ2-5; 7 nucleotides match TRBD2. Trimming took 3 bases from V and 3 from J; bases not matched to a gene: 7. This CDR3 has 15 residues. The CDR3 reads CASSFGLEEKETQYF. DNA for the CDR3: TGTGCCAGCAGTTTCGGACTAGAGGAAAAAGAGACCCAGTACTTC.

This clonotype turned up a few times. This chain uses TRBV4-2 with TRBJ2-1; 15 bases are shared with TRBD2. There are 16 residues in the CDR3. J gave up 10 bases and V 2 bases, and 6 bases lay outside the gene matches. Germline lookup yields CDR1 LGHNA and CDR2 YNFKEQ. CDR3 amino acids: CASSQPGLAGGGEQFF. CDR3 in DNA: TGTGCCAGCAGCCAACCCGGACTAGCGGGAGGGGGCGAGCAGTTCTTC.

This clonotype has just a few counts. The chain recombines TRBV5-1 with TRBJ1-4; 8 bases are a match to TRBD1. V lost 4 bases, J lost 0 bases, and 11 bases stayed unmatched. The CDR3 has 18 residues. Germline V CDR1 and CDR2: SGHRS, YFSETQ. The CDR3 nucleotides are TGCGCCAGCAGCGGGACAGGTCCTCCTATTGCAACTAATGAAAAACTGTTTTTT. It is translated as CASSGTGPPIATNEKLFF.

This clonotype was counted at least ten times. The CDR3 nucleotides are TGTGCCAGCTCACCAGCAGGGTTTCCCTACGAGCAGTACTTC. The encoded protein is CASSPAGFPYEQYF. V is TRBV18 and J is TRBJ2-7, with a possible D match to TRBD1 (5 bases). The V end was cut by 2 bases, the J end by 2 bases, with 10 bases between. This CDR3 has 14 residues. CDR1 is KGHSH and CDR2 is LQKENI in the germline V gene.

In this sample, this clonotype turned up many times. V usage is TRBV27 and J usage is TRBJ1-1, with 7 bases that match TRBD1. The CDR3 length is 14 residues. Germline-derived CDR1 and CDR2 are MNHEY and SMNVEV (reference sequence). J was trimmed by 4 bases and V by 7 bases; bases with no gene match: 9. CDR3 sequence: CASNSRPGGTEAFF. The CDR3 DNA reads TGTGCCAGCAACTCCCGCCCAGGGGGCACTGAAGCTTTCTTT.

In its sample, this clonotype was seen many times. The chain combines TRBV7-3 with TRBJ2-1; 12 bases align to TRBD2. This CDR3 is built from 18 residues. Germline V gene lookup returns CDR1 SGHTA and CDR2 FQGTGA. V was clipped by 0 bases and J by 3 bases; unmatched bases: 6. CDR3 bases: TGTGCCAGCAGCTTAACGCCTAGCGGGAGGGCGGGCTACAATGAGCAGTTCTTC. This translates into CASSLTPSGRAGYNEQFF.

The chain links TRBV29-1 to TRBJ2-1; TRBD2 is a possible D gene (6 bases). The CDR3 spans 13 residues. Trimming took 6 bases from V and 0 from J, leaving 9 bases between them. Germline loops: CDR1 SQVTM, CDR2 ANQGSEA. CDR3 nucleotide sequence: TGCAGCGTAGAGCGGGCCTCCTACAATGAGCAGTTCTTC. This sequence encodes CSVERASYNEQFF.

This clonotype was seen a single time. The rearrangement uses TRBV19 and TRBJ1-3, with D unresolved. This CDR3 has 15 amino acids. V was clipped by 2 bases and J by 0 bases, with 8 bases between them. Germline V gene lookup returns CDR1 LNHDA and CDR2 SQIVND (reference sequence). The CDR3: CASSISRNSGNTIYF. The DNA of the CDR3 is TGTGCCAGTAGTATATCCCGGAACTCTGGAAACACCATATATTTT.

Ten or more counts support this clonotype. The chain carries TRBV6-1 and TRBJ2-1; 11 bases align to TRBD1. Germline lookup yields CDR1 MNHNS and CDR2 SASEGT. J lost 6 bases, V lost 6 bases, and 4 bases had no gene match. The CDR3 is 14 amino acids. The CDR3 DNA follows: TGTGCCAGCAGGCCCGGGACAGGGGGCAATGAGCAGTTCTTC. Encoded protein: CASRPGTGGNEQFF.

This chain uses TRBV6-2 or TRBV6-3 with TRBJ1-1, with D unresolved. The CDR3 has 13 amino acids. Trimming shortened V by 7 bases and J by 4 bases, and 13 bases separated the two germline ends. Germline CDR1 MNHEY, CDR2 SVGEGT. The CDR3 sequence: CASKRALGTEAFF. CDR3 bases: TGTGCCAGCAAGAGGGCCCTTGGCACTGAAGCTTTCTTT.

This clonotype was picked up a small number of times. V and J are TRBV28 and TRBJ1-2; no reliable D call. The CDR3 covers 13 residues. Germline-derived CDR1 and CDR2 are MDHEN and SYDVKM. V was pared by 3 bases and J by 5 bases, with 10 bases between. The CDR3 loop reads CASSFATKYGYTF. As DNA, the CDR3 is TGTGCCAGCAGTTTTGCCACGAAATATGGCTACACCTTC.

This clonotype was recorded at least ten times. The chain joins TRBV7-3 to TRBJ1-1; D is ambiguous. Between the trimmed V and J ends, which lost 5 bases and 0 bases, there was a span of 10 bases. Germline loops: CDR1 SGHTA, CDR2 FQGTGA. CDR3 length equals 14 residues. In DNA form, the CDR3 reads TGTGCCAGCAGCCACGGGGTAATGAACACTGAAGCTTTCTTT. Residues: CASSHGVMNTEAFF.

This clonotype was recorded many times. The V gene is TRBV7-8, the J gene TRBJ1-4; TRBD1 aligns across 7 bases. Germline trimming cut 5 bases from V and 5 bases from J; bases unmatched to any gene: 5. This CDR3 spans 14 amino acids. Germline V CDR1 and CDR2: SGHVS, FQNEAQ. The CDR3 DNA sequence: TGTGCCAGCAGCCCATGGGACAGAAATGAAAAACTGTTTTTT. Its translation: CASSPWDRNEKLFF. Filled out from reference TRBV7-8 and TRBJ1-4, the complete variable domain reads GAGVSQSPRYKVAKRGQDVALRCDPISGHVSLFWYQQALGQGPEFLTYFQNEAQLDKSGLPSDRFFAERPEGSVSTLKIQRTQQEDSAVYLCASSPWDRNEKLFFGSGTQLSVL.

This clonotype has just a few counts. This chain uses TRBV7-2 with TRBJ1-3; possible D gene TRBD1, 5 bases. The V gene's germline CDR1 is SGHTA and CDR2 FQGNSA. Deletions cut 6 bases from V and 4 bases from J, with 13 bases between. The CDR3 has 14 residues. CDR3 sequence: CASRPGTLGNTIYF. CDR3 coding DNA: TGTGCCAGCAGGCCAGGGACGCTCGGAAACACCATATATTTT.

This clonotype has a count of ten or more. The chain carries TRBV5-5 and TRBJ2-7; a possible D gene is TRBD2 (5 bases). The CDR3 is made up of 14 amino acids. In germline, CDR1 is SGHKS, CDR2 YYEKEE (reference sequence). V lost 6 bases, J lost 4 bases, and 17 bases lay in between. The CDR3 region has the DNA TGTGCCAGCAAGGCTCAACGGGGAACTTACGAGCAGTACTTC. Translation: CASKAQRGTYEQYF.